This T cell receptor (beta chain) is drawn from a study of CD8 T cells in ankylosing spondylitis. TCRdb ran MiXCR on the 5' RACE reads and lists one entry per CDR3 protein. The data hold roughly 150,000 distinct CDR3 sequences, with 25% to 35% observed a single time. Findings and caveats of the study: In the blood and synovial fluid of reactive arthritis, some motif variants had been previously reported.

Germline CDR1 and CDR2: LGHNA and YNFKEQ. The CDR3 loop spans 16 amino acids. The ends lost 0 bases at V and 6 bases at J; junction bases unmatched: 6. There are a few counts of this clonotype. Its cognate antigen is unknown. The receptor's source is a male donor with ankylosing spondylitis. The V and J genes are TRBV4-2 and TRBJ2-2; the match to TRBD1 covers 8 bases. The sample consisted of synovial fluid, either unsorted or a sorted T cell fraction (not recorded which). The CDR3 bases are TGTGCCAGCAGCCAAGATTTTGGACAGGGTCCCGGGGAGCTGTTTTTT. Its protein is CASSQDFGQGPGELFF.